This T cell receptor beta chain was sequenced for a study of T-cell memory formation after mild COVID-19. With 2 bases removed from V and 5 bases from J, the gap between germline ends came to 10 bases. There are 14 residues in the CDR3. Germline CDR1 and CDR2: KGHSH and LQKENI. Study-level results: Cross-reactive memory appears to have joined, as suggested by some responding clones showing up in pre-infection memory. Of the contracting clones, CD4+ ones lay mainly in CM and EM, and CD8+ ones in EMRA. Day 15 to 85 contracting clones showed balanced CD4/CD8; day 15 to 37 expanders favored CD4+.

Via MiXCR, TCRdb re-called the 5' RACE reads, giving one row per CDR3 protein. This sample has about half a million distinct CDR3 sequences, with 18% found just once. Points on this clonotype: Antigen specificity is unknown.

This clonotype was obtained from an adult woman who had mild COVID-19 (a few samples of this study predate the infection). Cell type and time point are not known. The material sequenced was PBMCs or a T cell subset sorted from them (not recorded which). This chain joins TRBV18 and TRBJ2-1; D gene ambiguous. The CDR3 DNA reads as TGTGCCAGCTCACCAGAAAGGGATCACAATGAGCAGTTCTTC. This encodes CASSPERDHNEQFF.